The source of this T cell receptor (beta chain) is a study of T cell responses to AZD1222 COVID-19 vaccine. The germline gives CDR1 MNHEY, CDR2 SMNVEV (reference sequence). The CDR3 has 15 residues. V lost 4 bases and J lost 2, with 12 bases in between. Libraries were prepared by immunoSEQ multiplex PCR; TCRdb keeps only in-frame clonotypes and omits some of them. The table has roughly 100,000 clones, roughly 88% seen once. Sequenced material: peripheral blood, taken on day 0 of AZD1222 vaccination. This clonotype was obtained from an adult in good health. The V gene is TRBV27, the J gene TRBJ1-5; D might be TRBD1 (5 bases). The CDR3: CASSSGAWGNQPQHF. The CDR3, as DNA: TGTGCCAGCAGTTCCGGGGCGTGGGGCAATCAGCCCCAGCATTTT.